The 32 T cell receptor beta chains presented below share a single source sample, sequenced in a study of T-cell reconstitution after alpha-beta-depleted transplantation in children. Construction of the TCRbeta library involved unique molecular identifiers. Each CDR3 protein is one row after TCRdb ran MiXCR on the PCR reads. Of about 420,000 distinct CDR3 sequences listed, 15% to 20% are singletons. This specimen consisted of PBMCs, mostly from graft donor cells, obtained 360 days after TCRalphabeta/CD19-depleted stem cell transplant. The receptors shown here come from a boy under two years old who had a stem cell transplant for Wiskott-Aldrich syndrome, so the T cells may come from the graft donor.

Only a few counts were recorded for this clonotype. This chain links TRBV4-3 with TRBJ2-1, with D perhaps assigned TRBD1 or TRBD2 (6 bases each). This CDR3 has 17 amino acids. With 0 bases removed from V and 4 bases from J, the gap between germline ends came to 16 bases. Germline V CDR1 and CDR2: LGHNA, YSLEER. CDR3 nucleotides: TGCGCCAGCAGCCAAGATTGGGGGGCCCCCTTTTACAATGAGCAGTTCTTC. Protein product: CASSQDWGAPFYNEQFF.

This clonotype was seen only a few times. The rearrangement uses TRBV12-3 or TRBV12-4 and TRBJ2-1; D ambiguous. V was cut by 5 bases and J by 12 bases, with 11 bases left in between. CDR3 length equals 11 residues. This CDR3 is CASSRQKMQFF. CDR3 nucleotides: TGTGCCAGCAGTCGGCAGAAGATGCAGTTCTTC.

This chain links TRBV5-1 with TRBJ2-3; D might be TRBD1 (6 bases). The CDR3 loop spans 16 amino acids. Germline CDR1 is SGHRS and CDR2 is YFSETQ. V was shortened by 2 bases and J by 1 base, with 14 bases between the two germline ends. The CDR3 sequence is CASSFRGRDRTDTQYF. The CDR3, as DNA: TGCGCCAGCAGCTTCAGGGGTCGTGATCGCACAGATACGCAGTATTTT. Supplemented by reference TRBV5-1 and TRBJ2-3, the full variable domain reads KAGVTQTPRYLIKTRGQQVTLSCSPISGHRSVSWYQQTPGQGLQFLFEYFSETQRNKGNFPGRFSGRQFSNSRSEMNVSTLELGDSALYLCASSFRGRDRTDTQYFGPGTRLTVL.

The rearrangement joins TRBV28 to TRBJ2-5, with 8 nucleotides matching TRBD1. Germline CDR1 and CDR2: MDHEN and SYDVKM. The CDR3 is made up of 16 amino acids. The V gene end was trimmed by 3 bases and the J gene end by 4 bases; junction bases not matched to a gene: 10. CDR3 loop: CASSLASGGVRETQYF. Written as DNA, the CDR3 is TGTGCCAGCAGTTTGGCCTCAGGGGGCGTGAGAGAGACCCAGTACTTC.

This clonotype was picked up a small number of times. CDR3 region: CASSPRLGGVETQYF. CDR3 DNA sequence: TGCGCCAGCAGCCCCCGACTAGGTGGAGTTGAGACCCAGTACTTC. The chain employs TRBV4-1 and TRBJ2-5, with a possible D match to TRBD2 (6 bases). The CDR3 consists of 15 residues. The V end lost 4 bases, the J end lost 5 bases, and 17 bases lay between the germline ends. Germline loops: CDR1 MGHRA, CDR2 YSYEKL.

J is TRBJ1-1 and V is TRBV12-3 or TRBV12-4; perhaps TRBD1 as D (5 bases). The CDR3 is made up of 14 amino acids. V gave up 2 bases and J gave up 4 bases, with 11 bases separating them. CDR3 nucleotides: TGTGCCAGCAGTTTATGGCAGGGAGGCACTGAAGCTTTCTTT. It translates to CASSLWQGGTEAFF.

In this sample, this clonotype turned up many times. The chain is built from TRBV24-1 and TRBJ2-1; 7 bases are a match to TRBD1. The CDR3 contains 16 residues. J lost 2 bases, V lost 4 bases, and 7 bases had no gene match. The V gene's germline CDR1 is KGHDR and CDR2 SFDVKD. The CDR3 DNA follows: TGTGCCACCAGTGACCCGGGACAGAGTACCTACAATGAGCAGTTCTTC. Translating it yields CATSDPGQSTYNEQFF.

This sequence joins TRBV6-2 or TRBV6-3 and TRBJ2-7; 7 nucleotides agree with TRBD1. Germline trimming cut 5 bases from V and 5 bases from J; bases unmatched to any gene: 6. This CDR3 is 13 amino acids long. Germline CDR1 is MNHEY and CDR2 is SVGEGT. The CDR3 DNA reads TGTGCCAGCAGTGTCCGGACAGGCAACGAGCAGTACTTC. Its translation is CASSVRTGNEQYF.

The sample holds many counts of this clonotype. The V gene is TRBV12-3 or TRBV12-4, the J gene TRBJ1-1, with D possibly matching TRBD1 (5 bases). This CDR3 contains 14 residues. The V gene lost 3 bases and the J gene lost 1 base, with 9 bases spanning the gap. The CDR3 protein is CASSFPDRNTEAFF. As DNA, the CDR3 is TGTGCCAGCAGTTTCCCCGACAGGAACACTGAAGCTTTCTTT.

In this sample, this clonotype turned up a few times. This chain uses TRBV3-1 with TRBJ2-6; 8 nucleotides agree with TRBD1. With V trimmed by 4 bases and J by 2 bases, 10 bases remained unmatched. There are 18 residues in the CDR3. In germline, CDR1 is LGHDT, CDR2 YNNKEL (reference sequence). Here the CDR3 DNA reads TGTGCCAGCAGCCTTCTACCTCCACAGGGGGCTGGGGCCAACGTCCTGACTTTC. Residues: CASSLLPPQGAGANVLTF.

V is TRBV7-2 and J is TRBJ2-7; D ambiguous. The V gene's germline CDR1 is SGHTA and CDR2 FQGNSA. V dropped 5 bases and J dropped 2 bases, with 16 bases sitting between them. The length of the CDR3 is 15 residues. CDR3 in DNA: TGTGCCAGCAGCCCAACCCGCGGTGGGGCCTACGAGCAGTACTTC. Translation: CASSPTRGGAYEQYF.

CDR3 nucleotides: TGTGCCAGCAGTCTCCGGGACATAAACATTCAGTACTTC. Residues: CASSLRDINIQYF. This rearrangement joins TRBV12-3 or TRBV12-4 to TRBJ2-4, with D possibly being TRBD1 (6 bases). The CDR3 has 13 residues. Trimming took 5 bases from V and 6 from J, leaving 11 bases between them.

The gene calls are TRBV9 and TRBJ2-1; 7 nucleotides match TRBD1. J was trimmed by 6 bases and V by 4 bases; bases with no gene match: 10. The CDR3 is 15 amino acids. CDR1 is SGDLS, CDR2 YYNGEE, per germline. DNA for the CDR3: TGTGCCAGCAGCACCTCCTCGACAGGGCTCAATGAGCAGTTCTTC. This translates into CASSTSSTGLNEQFF. Based on the CDR3 plus reference TRBV9 and TRBJ2-1, the full variable domain is DSGVTQTPKHLITATGQRVTLRCSPRSGDLSVYWYQQSLDQGLQFLIQYYNGEERAKGNILERFSAQQFPDLHSELNLSSLELGDSALYFCASSTSSTGLNEQFFGPGTRLTVL.

The chain joins TRBV30 to TRBJ2-1; D could derive from TRBD1 or TRBD2 (7 bases each). The length of the CDR3 is 14 residues. Trimming took off 6 bases at V and 2 bases at J, with 14 bases between the two ends. CDR1 GTSNPN and CDR2 SVGIG come from the germline V gene (reference sequence). As DNA, the CDR3 is TGTGCCTGCCCCGCAGGGGGGGCCTACAATGAGCAGTTCTTC. This encodes CACPAGGAYNEQFF. Drawing the rest from reference TRBV30 and TRBJ2-1, the complete variable domain is SQTIHQWPATLVQPVGSPLSLECTVEGTSNPNLYWYRQAAGRGLQLLFYSVGIGQISSEVPQNLSASRPQDRQFILSSKKLLLSDSGFYLCACPAGGAYNEQFFGPGTRLTVL.

This clonotype was seen a few times. CDR3: CSVGGQGPEAFF. In DNA form, the CDR3 reads TGCAGCGTTGGAGGACAGGGACCTGAAGCTTTCTTT. The rearrangement uses TRBV29-1 and TRBJ1-1, with 8 bases identical to TRBD1. V lost 4 bases, J lost 6 bases, and 4 bases stayed unmatched. Germline assignment: CDR1 SQVTM and CDR2 ANQGSEA. CDR3 length: 12 residues.

In its sample, this clonotype was seen a few times. This chain joins TRBV3-1 and TRBJ2-2; 8 positions agree with TRBD1. The CDR3 covers 21 residues. Germline CDR1 is LGHDT and CDR2 is YNNKEL (reference sequence). V shed 2 bases, J shed 6 bases, and the junction held 23 bases outside the gene matches. Written as DNA, the CDR3 is TGTGCCAGCAGCCAAATTGACAGGGGACGAACCTTTTCTGGAAGGGCCGGGGAGCTGTTTTTT. This codes for CASSQIDRGRTFSGRAGELFF. The full variable domain, with the rest looked up from reference TRBV3-1 and TRBJ2-2, is DTAVSQTPKYLVTQMGNDKSIKCEQNLGHDTMYWYKQDSKKFLKIMFSYNNKELIINETVPNRFSPKSPDKAHLNLHINSLELGDSAVYFCASSQIDRGRTFSGRAGELFFGEGSRLTVL.

The gene calls are TRBV20-1 and TRBJ2-3; no firm D call. The germline gives CDR1 DFQATT, CDR2 SNEGSKA (reference sequence). This CDR3 has 13 residues. V shed 0 bases and J shed 6 bases, with 10 bases lying between them. CDR3 nucleotide sequence: TGCAGTGCTAGAGATCCACGTTGGGATACGCAGTATTTT. The encoded protein is CSARDPRWDTQYF.

The chain carries TRBV24-1 and TRBJ2-5, with 9 bases that match TRBD2. With V trimmed by 2 bases and J by 3 bases, 6 bases remained unmatched. The germline gives CDR1 KGHDR, CDR2 SFDVKD. CDR3 length equals 16 residues. Here the CDR3 reads CATSDYVAGVEETQYF. CDR3 nucleotides: TGTGCCACCAGTGATTATGTAGCGGGAGTTGAAGAGACCCAGTACTTC.

This clonotype was seen a few times. This chain joins TRBV20-1 and TRBJ2-5; weak D call: TRBD1 (5 bases). This CDR3 is built from 12 residues. CDR1 DFQATT and CDR2 SNEGSKA come from the germline V gene (reference sequence). Trimming took 6 bases from V and 5 from J, leaving 13 bases between them. The CDR3 loop is CSAPQGTETQYF. CDR3 in DNA: TGCAGTGCGCCTCAGGGCACGGAGACCCAGTACTTC.

This clonotype has just a few counts. This sequence joins TRBV2 and TRBJ1-6, with D possibly matching TRBD1 (5 bases). V lost 6 bases to trimming and J lost 5 bases, with 14 bases between them. The CDR3 runs to 15 residues. The V gene's germline CDR1 is SNHLY and CDR2 FYNNEI. CDR3: CASRWGDRDNSPLHF. CDR3 DNA: TGTGCCAGCAGGTGGGGGGACCGTGATAATTCACCCCTCCACTTT.

This clonotype has more than one count but fewer than ten. V and J are TRBV7-8 and TRBJ1-2; weak D call: TRBD1 (6 bases). The CDR3 runs 17 residues. V lost 3 bases to trimming and J lost 2 bases, with 19 bases between them. Germline lookup yields CDR1 SGHVS and CDR2 FQNEAQ. The CDR3: CASSFGTKAGKNYGYTF. CDR3 nucleotide sequence: TGTGCCAGCAGCTTTGGGACAAAGGCCGGAAAAAACTATGGCTACACCTTC.

The chain employs TRBV6-2 or TRBV6-3 and TRBJ2-7, with D perhaps matching TRBD1 or TRBD2 (5 bases each). The CDR3 contains 12 residues. V lost 4 bases and J 9 bases, leaving 13 bases between the germline ends. The germline V gene has CDR1 MNHEY and CDR2 SVGEGT. The CDR3 here is CASSLGPLVQYF. As DNA, the CDR3 is TGTGCCAGCAGTTTGGGACCTTTGGTGCAGTACTTC.

The V and J genes are TRBV28 and TRBJ2-1, with 13 bases matching TRBD2. The V gene end was trimmed by 5 bases and the J gene end by 1 base; junction bases not matched to a gene: 8. The CDR3 is made up of 18 amino acids. The germline CDR1 and CDR2 sequences are MDHEN and SYDVKM. As DNA, the CDR3 is TGTGCCAGCAGTACACTAGCGGGGGGGCTAGGGTCCTACAATGAGCAGTTCTTC. This codes for CASSTLAGGLGSYNEQFF.

The V and J genes are TRBV6-6 and TRBJ2-2; D is undetermined. The CDR3 sequence is 13 residues long. The V gene lost 8 bases and the J gene lost 3 bases, with 10 bases spanning the gap. CDR1 is MNHNY, CDR2 SVGAGI, per germline (reference sequence). In nucleotides, the CDR3 is TGTGCCAGCCTTCCCAGGCACACCGGGGAGCTGTTTTTT. Its protein product is CASLPRHTGELFF.

The table lists this clonotype with a few counts. The chain couples TRBV3-1 to TRBJ2-1, with 14 bases fitting TRBD2. Germline trimming cut 4 bases from V and 10 bases from J; bases unmatched to any gene: 9. The CDR3 runs 16 residues. Germline CDR1 and CDR2: LGHDT and YNNKEL (reference sequence). The CDR3 DNA reads as TGTGCCAGCAGCCCGCCGGGACTAGCGGGAGAAGGAGAGCAGTTCTTC. Protein: CASSPPGLAGEGEQFF.

The sample holds a few counts of this clonotype. The rearrangement joins TRBV6-1 to TRBJ2-2; 7 bases map to TRBD2. Germline V gene lookup returns CDR1 MNHNS and CDR2 SASEGT. The CDR3 is 15 residues long. With 5 bases clipped from V and 6 bases from J, the junction kept 9 bases outside the gene matches. The DNA of the CDR3 is TGTGCCAGCAGTCCCTGGGCGGGAGTCGCCGGGGAGCTGTTTTTT. Its protein product is CASSPWAGVAGELFF.

This clonotype turned up a few times. The chain has TRBV20-1 and TRBJ2-1; D remains unclear. The V end was cut by 1 base, the J end by 9 bases, with 10 bases between. This CDR3 is 12 amino acids long. The germline V gene encodes CDR1 DFQATT and CDR2 SNEGSKA (reference sequence). CDR3 loop: CSARGPQVEQFF. In nucleotides, the CDR3 is TGCAGTGCTAGAGGGCCTCAGGTTGAGCAGTTCTTC.

This clonotype has only a few counts. V gene TRBV10-3 combines with J gene TRBJ1-6; D may be TRBD1 (6 bases). Trimming took off 8 bases at V and 4 bases at J, with 9 bases between the two ends. CDR3 length equals 13 residues. Germline V gene lookup returns CDR1 ENHRY and CDR2 SYGVKD. The CDR3, as DNA: TGTGCCATCCGACAGGATTATAATTCACCCCTCCACTTT. Residues: CAIRQDYNSPLHF.

V usage is TRBV10-3 and J usage is TRBJ2-3; D gene unclear. The V end was cut by 10 bases, the J end by 2 bases, with 7 bases between. This CDR3 is built from 11 residues. Germline CDR1 is ENHRY and CDR2 is SYGVKD. This chain's CDR3 is CATRLTDTQYF. CDR3 coding DNA: TGTGCCACCCGCCTCACAGATACGCAGTATTTT.

The table lists this clonotype with a few counts. The CDR3 sequence: CSASGDRERVGETQYF. DNA of the CDR3: TGCAGTGCTAGTGGGGACAGGGAGAGGGTAGGAGAGACCCAGTACTTC. The chain uses TRBV20-1 and TRBJ2-5; 9 bases line up with TRBD1. The CDR3 extends over 16 amino acids. Germline V lookup: CDR1 DFQATT, CDR2 SNEGSKA (reference sequence). The V segment lost 3 bases and the J segment 4 bases; nucleotides outside the gene matches: 12.

The sample holds a few counts of this clonotype. The CDR3: CSVEGGAGVSYNEQFF. For the CDR3, the DNA is TGCAGCGTTGAGGGTGGGGCGGGAGTGAGCTACAATGAGCAGTTCTTC. The chain employs TRBV29-1 and TRBJ2-1, with TRBD2 matching over 7 bases. V gave up 3 bases and J gave up 3 bases; unmatched junction bases: 11. This CDR3 is 16 amino acids long. Per the germline V gene, CDR1 is SQVTM and CDR2 is ANQGSEA.

This clonotype appeared a few times. CDR3 sequence (DNA): TGTGCCACCAGCAGTCCAGGGAGAAGGGAAGCTTTCTTT. Its translation is CATSSPGRREAFF. The rearrangement links TRBV15 to TRBJ1-1; tentative D call: TRBD1 (5 bases). The V gene lost 3 bases and the J gene lost 8 bases, with 13 bases spanning the gap. The CDR3 runs to 13 residues. Germline CDR1 and CDR2: LNHNV and YYDKDF (reference sequence).